This T cell receptor beta chain originates from a study of blood T cell repertoires in COVID-19. Background on the study: Donors in the United States, Italy and Spain gave samples during acute or convalescent COVID-19. PBMCs, B-cell-depleted T cells, or T cells were the source of the cDNA or gDNA that made up the material.

Source study methods: Researchers report that nucleated cell counts were estimated from reference gene primer amplification. The method was immunoSEQ multiplex PCR; TCRdb's version includes in-frame clones alone and lacks a portion of them. For V, J and clone size, that table is used; D and trimming come from the DNA. The data contain about 180,000 clones, less than 90% of them seen just once; the ten biggest clones take up over 6%. Germline CDR1 SGHRS, CDR2 YFSETQ. Trimming left V 4 bases short and J 0 bases short, with 7 bases between. The CDR3 runs 14 residues. Those enrolled in Seattle joined during active infection and were followed longitudinally afterward.

This clonotype was obtained from a woman between 65 and 79 years old with COVID-19, enrolled during active disease. V is TRBV5-1 and J is TRBJ1-4; D unclear. The source material was peripheral blood. CDR3 in amino acids: CASSQSATNEKLFF. The CDR3 DNA reads as TGCGCCAGCAGCCAATCAGCAACTAATGAAAAACTGTTTTTT.